These 23 T cell receptor beta chains were sequenced from one sample in a study of blood T cell repertoires in COVID-19 (dated by TCRdb to 2018 to 2021). Library prep was done by the immunoSEQ multiplex PCR assay. The table was pulled from immuneACCESS by TCRdb, which kept in-frame rearrangements only. Such tables lose some clones; where checked, under half of the loss comes from unresolved V genes, and the rest has no known cause. The sample records over 600,000 clones, just under 90% of which are singletons. The biggest ten clones account for 0.2% to 0.3% of the sample. The specimen sequenced was peripheral blood. The receptors were gathered from a woman aged 18 to 35 with acute or convalescent COVID-19.

This clone was seen a handful of times. The rearrangement joins TRBV4-1 to TRBJ1-2; TRBD1 might be the D (6 bases). Germline assignment: CDR1 MGHRA and CDR2 YSYEKL. CDR3 length equals 16 residues. V lost 1 base and J 4 bases, leaving 16 bases between the germline ends. CDR3 DNA sequence: TGCGCCAGCAGCCAAGGAGCCCGGGACACACTCTATGGCTACACCTTC. Translated, it gives CASSQGARDTLYGYTF.

V gene TRBV9 combines with J gene TRBJ1-5, with D perhaps TRBD1 (5 bases). The CDR3 consists of 12 residues. The germline V gene encodes CDR1 SGDLS and CDR2 YYNGEE. Trimming removed 1 base from V and 7 bases from J, with 6 bases in between. The CDR3 loop reads CASSVRGQPQHF. CDR3 sequence (DNA): TGTGCCAGCAGCGTAAGGGGCCAGCCCCAGCATTTT.

As for this clone: The sample contains more than one DNA sequence encoding this CDR3. The V call is TRBV3-1 (or the pseudogene TRBV3-2), the J call TRBJ1-2, with a weak D call TRBD1 (5 bases). The germline V gene has CDR1 LGHDT and CDR2 YNNKEL (reference sequence). CDR3 size: 14 residues. Trimming cost V 1 base and J 4 bases, with 10 bases left between them. CDR3 residues: CASSQGGRAYGYTF. The DNA for the CDR3 is TGTGCCAGCAGCCAAGGAGGCAGGGCCTATGGCTACACCTTC.

The genes are TRBV28 and TRBJ2-1, with 15 bases matching TRBD2. Germline V gene sequence: CDR1 MDHEN, CDR2 SYDVKM. Unmatched junction bases numbered 16, after V lost 7 bases and J lost 0 bases. The CDR3 loop spans 21 amino acids. The CDR3 nucleotides are TGTGCCAGCAACACCCGACCGGGACTAGCGGGGGGCCTTAGCTCCTACAATGAGCAGTTCTTC. Translating gives CASNTRPGLAGGLSSYNEQFF.

This chain uses TRBV3-1 (or the pseudogene TRBV3-2) with TRBJ2-3, with 10 bases aligning to TRBD2. CDR3 size: 16 residues. After removal of 1 base from V and 10 bases from J, the junction contained 11 bases not matched to a gene. Germline V gives CDR1 LGHDT, CDR2 YNNKEL (reference sequence). The CDR3 region is CASSQGLAGASESQYF. The CDR3 DNA sequence: TGTGCCAGCAGCCAAGGACTAGCGGGCGCCTCAGAGTCGCAGTATTTT.

The table lists this clone with a few counts. This rearrangement joins TRBV3-1 (or the pseudogene TRBV3-2) to TRBJ1-1, with 9 bases aligning to TRBD1. Germline CDR1 reads LGHDT; CDR2 reads YNNKEL (reference sequence). Trimming at V came to 4 bases and at J to 1 base, leaving 4 bases not matched to a gene. The CDR3 consists of 15 residues. CDR3 sequence reads: CASSRQGVWNTEAFF. CDR3 DNA sequence: TGTGCCAGCAGCCGACAGGGGGTTTGGAACACTGAAGCTTTCTTT.

This clone was seen a few times. The rearrangement uses TRBV18 and TRBJ2-3; TRBD1 agrees at 7 bases. V lost 6 bases to trimming and J lost 4 bases; unmatched junction nucleotides: 22. This CDR3 is 19 amino acids long. Germline V gene sequence: CDR1 KGHSH, CDR2 LQKENI. The CDR3 loop reads CASSLRTGGNLPRADTQYF. CDR3 coding DNA: TGTGCCAGCTCCTTACGGACAGGTGGAAACCTACCAAGGGCAGATACGCAGTATTTT.

This chain connects TRBV7-3 to TRBJ1-1; 8 positions match TRBD1. Per germline, CDR1 SGHTA and CDR2 FQGTGA. V trimming: 5 bases; J trimming: 10 bases; junction bases outside the gene matches: 9. The CDR3 covers 13 residues. The CDR3 spells CASSRQGIDLAFF. In DNA, the CDR3 is TGTGCCAGCAGCCGACAGGGGATCGATTTAGCTTTCTTT.

V is TRBV21-1 and J is TRBJ2-7; the DNA was not used to check the table's D call, TRBD1. TRBV21-1 is described as a pseudogene. This CDR3 comprises 14 residues. The chain's CDR3 is CASSKWDRENEQYF. The CDR3 DNA follows: TGTGCCAGCAGCAAGTGGGACAGGGAAAACGAGCAGTACTTC.

The V call is TRBV6-6, the J call TRBJ1-2; 9 nucleotides align to TRBD1. The CDR3 spans 16 residues. CDR1 and CDR2 (germline): MNHNY, SVGAGI (reference sequence). The trim removed 4 bases at V and 4 bases at J, leaving 10 bases unmatched. CDR3 sequence reads: CASSSTPGQGAYGYTF. DNA of the CDR3: TGTGCCAGCAGTTCAACTCCGGGACAGGGTGCCTATGGCTACACCTTC.

The V call is TRBV5-1, the J call TRBJ2-7; 7 positions match TRBD1. CDR3 length: 15 amino acids. V dropped 6 bases and J dropped 1; count of bases not matched to a gene: 10. CDR1 and CDR2 from the germline V gene are SGHRS and YFSETQ. CDR3 DNA sequence: TGCGCCAGCACCATAGGACCGGGACAGTCCTACGAGCAGTACTTC. Translating gives CASTIGPGQSYEQYF.

This chain uses TRBV4-3 with TRBJ2-1; 12 bases line up with TRBD2. Germline lookup yields CDR1 LGHNA and CDR2 YSLEER. CDR3 length: 17 residues. Germline trimming cut 0 bases from V and 7 bases from J; bases unmatched to any gene: 7. CDR3 sequence (DNA): TGCGCCAGCAGCCAAGATGGCCCTAGCGGGGGGGCAAATGAGCAGTTCTTC. This encodes CASSQDGPSGGANEQFF.

The rearrangement joins TRBV27 to TRBJ1-2; tentative D call: TRBD1 (6 bases). Germline loops: CDR1 MNHEY, CDR2 SMNVEV (reference sequence). The ends were cut back, 3 bases at V and 3 bases at J, with 14 bases in the middle. The CDR3 is 15 amino acids. The CDR3 DNA sequence: TGTGCCAGCAGTTTCTCAACAGGGATCGACTATGGCTACACCTTC. As protein: CASSFSTGIDYGYTF.

Only a few counts were recorded for this clone. This rearrangement joins TRBV28 to TRBJ1-1; a possible D gene is TRBD1 (5 bases). The CDR3 consists of 15 residues. Per the germline V gene, CDR1 is MDHEN and CDR2 is SYDVKM. The CDR3 sequence is CGVGGNQKLYTEAFF. The DNA of the CDR3 is TGTGGCGTCGGGGGGAACCAAAAACTTTACACTGAAGCTTTCTTT.

This clone has a single count. The chain couples TRBV5-1 to TRBJ2-1, with D unclear. The CDR3 sequence is 15 residues long. The germline V and J ends were trimmed by 2 bases and 0 bases, with 9 bases remaining between them. Germline V gene lookup returns CDR1 SGHRS and CDR2 YFSETQ. The CDR3 nucleotides read TGCGCCAGCAGCTTCCTAGGTTCCTCCTACAATGAGCAGTTCTTC. Translating gives CASSFLGSSYNEQFF.

The chain recombines TRBV19 with TRBJ1-5, with D tentatively TRBD1 (6 bases). This CDR3 is 19 amino acids long. Deletions cut 3 bases from V and 4 bases from J, with 25 bases between. CDR1 is LNHDA, CDR2 SQIVND, per germline (reference sequence). The CDR3 coding sequence is TGTGCCAGTAGTATCTCATCGGGGGGCGTGGCAGGGGTAAATCAGCCCCAGCATTTT. Amino acid sequence: CASSISSGGVAGVNQPQHF.

This sequence joins TRBV19 and TRBJ1-2, with TRBD1 identical over 7 bases. CDR1 and CDR2 (germline): LNHDA, SQIVND (reference sequence). The CDR3 sequence is 15 residues long. V gave up 7 bases and J gave up 2 bases; unmatched junction bases: 10. The CDR3 coding sequence is TGTGCCAGTACCCAGGGGGAGGTGGGGAACTATGGCTACACCTTC. This translates into CASTQGEVGNYGYTF.

V and J are TRBV19 and TRBJ1-3; TRBD1 is a possible D gene (5 bases). V was pared by 6 bases and J by 3 bases, with 15 bases between. This CDR3 is 15 amino acids long. Germline values: CDR1 LNHDA, CDR2 SQIVND (reference sequence). The CDR3 region is CASSYPGGGGNTIYF. In nucleotides, the CDR3 is TGTGCCAGTAGCTACCCCGGGGGTGGTGGAAACACCATATATTTT.

The chain employs TRBV9 and TRBJ1-1; D is possibly TRBD1 (5 bases). Germline V gives CDR1 SGDLS, CDR2 YYNGEE. The ends were cut back, 0 bases at V and 6 bases at J, with 21 bases in the middle. This CDR3 contains 17 residues. The CDR3 DNA follows: TGTGCCAGCAGCGTAGATGTGGGGCGGGGGTTGGTTTCTGAAGCTTTCTTT. It is translated as CASSVDVGRGLVSEAFF.

The CDR3 region has the DNA TGTGCCAGCAGTTATGGGAGCTCTACAGATACGCAGTATTTT. Residues: CASSYGSSTDTQYF. The gene calls are TRBV6-2 or TRBV6-3 and TRBJ2-3; D is possibly TRBD2 (5 bases). In germline, CDR1 is MNHEY, CDR2 SVGEGT. Trimming stripped 3 bases from V and 3 bases from J, with 10 bases between. This CDR3 has 14 residues.

J is TRBJ2-5 and V is TRBV20-1; possibly TRBD1 for D (6 bases). V shed 3 bases and J shed 2 bases, with 13 bases lying between them. The CDR3 runs to 14 residues. CDR1 and CDR2 from the germline V gene are DFQATT and SNEGSKA (reference sequence). This chain's CDR3 is CSASAGTTQETQYF. CDR3 coding DNA: TGCAGTGCTAGTGCCGGGACAACTCAAGAGACCCAGTACTTC.

V is TRBV11-3 and J is TRBJ1-1; D perhaps matches TRBD1 (5 bases). The length of the CDR3 is 15 residues. The V end lost 4 bases, the J end lost 4 bases, and 16 bases lay between the germline ends. The germline V gene has CDR1 SGHNT and CDR2 YENEEA. The CDR3 DNA sequence: TGTGCCAGCAGCTCCTCCGGGGGGGGGATCACTGAAGCTTTCTTT. It yields the protein CASSSSGGGITEAFF.

A few counts support this clone. The chain recombines TRBV15 with TRBJ1-2, with TRBD1 identical over 8 bases. This CDR3 has 13 amino acids. CDR1 is LNHNV, CDR2 YYDKDF, per germline (reference sequence). V was clipped by 0 bases and J by 7 bases; unmatched bases: 1. The DNA for the CDR3 is TGTGCCACCAGCAGAGATACAGGGGGTGGCTACACCTTC. Its translation is CATSRDTGGGYTF.